The 21 T cell receptor beta chains reported below all come from one sample, sequenced in a study of early T cells in non-severe SARS-CoV-2 infection. TCRdb re-analysed the 5' RACE reads in MiXCR, keeping a single row per CDR3 protein. Among 60,000 to 65,000 distinct CDR3 sequences, about 9.9% were seen once, and the ten largest hold about 1.3%. The specimen was whole blood. These receptors came from an adult who was a healthcare worker with PCR-confirmed SARS-CoV-2 infection or an uninfected control (not recorded which).

This chain joins TRBV29-1 and TRBJ2-4; 9 bases are a match to TRBD1. The germline V gene encodes CDR1 SQVTM and CDR2 ANQGSEA. The CDR3 extends over 15 amino acids. J lost 7 bases, V lost 0 bases, and 7 bases had no gene match. CDR3 region: CSVEDARDRDNIQYF. CDR3 nucleotide sequence: TGCAGCGTTGAAGATGCCCGGGACAGGGATAACATTCAGTACTTC. Full variable domain (rest looked up from reference TRBV29-1 and TRBJ2-4): SAVISQKPSRDICQRGTSLTIQCQVDSQVTMMFWYRQQPGQSLTLIATANQGSEATYESGFVIDKFPISRPNLTFSTLTVSNMSPEDSSIYLCSVEDARDRDNIQYFGAGTRLSVL.

This clonotype came up many times. The chain links TRBV3-1 to TRBJ2-3, with 10 bases fitting TRBD1. Germline assignment: CDR1 LGHDT and CDR2 YNNKEL (reference sequence). Germline trimming cut 4 bases from V and 0 bases from J; bases unmatched to any gene: 10. The CDR3 has 18 residues. As DNA, the CDR3 is TGTGCCAGCAGCCGAGGATCCGGGACAGGGGCGAGCACAGATACGCAGTATTTT. This gives the protein CASSRGSGTGASTDTQYF.

This clonotype was recorded a few times. The genes are TRBV6-1 and TRBJ2-4, with a tentative D call TRBD2 (6 bases). The V end lost 3 bases, the J end lost 7 bases, and 10 bases lay between the germline ends. Germline V gene sequence: CDR1 MNHNS, CDR2 SASEGT. The CDR3 has 13 residues. This CDR3 is CASSEQEGNIQYF. The CDR3 nucleotides read TGTGCCAGCAGTGAGCAGGAGGGGAACATTCAGTACTTC.

The table lists this clonotype with a few counts. The V and J genes are TRBV5-4 and TRBJ2-1, with 13 bases aligning to TRBD2. The germline CDR1 and CDR2 sequences are SGHNT and YYREEE (reference sequence). Losses at the gene ends were 0 bases for V and 9 bases for J; bases not matched to a gene: 12. The CDR3 is 18 residues long. As DNA, the CDR3 is TGTGCCAGCAGCTTGGTCCCCGGACAACTAGCGGGGGGGCCTGAGCAGTTCTTC. This codes for CASSLVPGQLAGGPEQFF.

This clonotype was observed a few times. The chain combines TRBV19 with TRBJ2-7; D perhaps matches TRBD1 (5 bases). This CDR3 is built from 13 residues. Trimming removed 4 bases at V and 1 base at J, with 8 bases between. Germline V lookup: CDR1 LNHDA, CDR2 SQIVND (reference sequence). The CDR3 is CASSRGCSYEQYV. DNA for the CDR3: TGTGCCAGTAGTAGGGGCTGTTCCTACGAGCAGTACGTC.

At least ten counts were recorded for this clonotype. The rearrangement joins TRBV20-1 to TRBJ2-1, with 7 bases fitting TRBD1. Trimming cost V 1 base and J 4 bases; bases outside gene matches: 4. The germline V gene has CDR1 DFQATT and CDR2 SNEGSKA (reference sequence). There are 14 residues in the CDR3. The CDR3 spells CSARGQGLYNEQFF. For the CDR3, the DNA is TGCAGTGCTAGAGGACAGGGATTATACAATGAGCAGTTCTTC.

CDR3 sequence: CAGGDSPLHF. The CDR3 region has the DNA TGTGCCGGAGGGGATTCACCCCTCCACTTT. This chain joins TRBV30 and TRBJ1-6; possible D gene TRBD1, 5 bases. The CDR3 is 10 residues long. Germline loops: CDR1 GTSNPN, CDR2 SVGIG (reference sequence). The V end was cut by 8 bases, the J end by 8 bases, with 7 bases between.

A few counts support this clonotype. The chain carries TRBV12-3 or TRBV12-4 and TRBJ1-1; D is ambiguous. V dropped 8 bases and J dropped 5 bases, with 18 bases sitting between them. The CDR3 is 14 amino acids. DNA of the CDR3: TGTGCCAGCCGGGTAGAGGGTTTGGTGACTGAAGCTTTCTTT. Amino acids: CASRVEGLVTEAFF.

The gene calls are TRBV7-2 and TRBJ2-3, with D hard to call. Germline values: CDR1 SGHTA, CDR2 FQGNSA. V lost 3 bases and J lost 0, with 13 bases in between. This CDR3 contains 16 residues. The CDR3 bases are TGTGCCAGCAGCTTTTCTCTACTCTCTAGCACAGATACGCAGTATTTT. Amino acids: CASSFSLLSSTDTQYF.

This clonotype was seen ten or more times. The chain carries TRBV19 and TRBJ2-5, with 11 bases identical to TRBD2. Germline V gene data show CDR1 as LNHDA and CDR2 as SQIVND (reference sequence). V was pared by 9 bases and J by 4 bases, with 7 bases of the junction left unmatched. The CDR3 is 14 residues long. The CDR3 DNA reads TGTGCCAGCGGTAGCGGGGGGGCTTTAGAGACCCAGTACTTC. It translates to CASGSGGALETQYF.

This clonotype was seen many times. The rearrangement joins TRBV29-1 to TRBJ1-2, with D possibly matching TRBD1 (6 bases). The CDR3 totals 13 residues. V was shortened by 5 bases and J by 4 bases, with 14 bases between the two germline ends. Looked up from germline, CDR1 is SQVTM and CDR2 is ANQGSEA. This chain's CDR3 is CSVQRTDGYGYTF. The DNA of the CDR3 is TGCAGCGTTCAAAGGACAGACGGCTATGGCTACACCTTC.

A few counts support this clonotype. The V gene is TRBV2, the J gene TRBJ2-7; 12 bases align to TRBD2. V lost 6 bases, J lost 5 bases, and 8 bases stayed unmatched. Looked up from germline, CDR1 is SNHLY and CDR2 is FYNNEI. The CDR3 runs to 15 residues. The CDR3 region has the DNA TGTGCCAGCAGGGTGACTAGCGGGGGCCCGGACGAGCAGTACGTC. Amino acids: CASRVTSGGPDEQYV.

The J gene is TRBJ1-1, the V gene TRBV18; perhaps TRBD1 as D (6 bases). The CDR3 has 14 amino acids. V lost 4 bases, J lost 1 base, and 10 bases lay in between. Looked up from germline, CDR1 is KGHSH and CDR2 is LQKENI. The CDR3 loop is CASSQGQRNTEAFF. Here the CDR3 DNA reads TGTGCCAGCTCACAGGGACAAAGGAACACTGAAGCTTTCTTT. Supplemented by reference TRBV18 and TRBJ1-1, the full variable domain reads NAGVMQNPRHLVRRRGQEARLRCSPMKGHSHVYWYRQLPEEGLKFMVYLQKENIIDESGMPKERFSAEFPKEGPSILRIQQVVRGDSAAYFCASSQGQRNTEAFFGQGTRLTVV.

The sample holds many counts of this clonotype. CDR3: CSVEVGRNEQFF. In DNA form, the CDR3 reads TGCAGCGTTGAAGTGGGGAGGAATGAGCAGTTCTTC. This rearrangement joins TRBV29-1 to TRBJ2-1, with D possibly being TRBD2 (6 bases). CDR3 length equals 12 residues. Germline assignment: CDR1 SQVTM and CDR2 ANQGSEA. Trimming cost V 1 base and J 7 bases, with 8 bases left between them.

This clonotype was counted a few times. This chain connects TRBV24-1 to TRBJ2-2; D unclear. V lost 9 bases, J lost 8 bases, and 0 bases lay in between. Looked up from germline, CDR1 is KGHDR and CDR2 is SFDVKD. The CDR3 runs to 8 residues. This chain's CDR3 is CATGELFF. CDR3 coding DNA: TGTGCCACCGGGGAGCTGTTTTTT.

The chain is built from TRBV4-1 and TRBJ2-4; TRBD2 aligns across 10 bases. CDR3 length equals 19 residues. With 1 base clipped from V and 0 bases from J, the junction kept 9 bases outside the gene matches. Germline V CDR1 and CDR2: MGHRA, YSYEKL. CDR3 sequence reads: CASSQVIQRGGLAKNIQYF. The DNA of the CDR3 is TGCGCCAGCAGCCAAGTTATCCAGCGGGGGGGTCTAGCCAAAAACATTCAGTACTTC.

This clonotype showed up just a few times. The chain is built from TRBV29-1 and TRBJ1-2; 7 positions match TRBD1. V trimming: 7 bases; J trimming: 6 bases; junction bases outside the gene matches: 8. The CDR3 has 12 amino acids. CDR1 is SQVTM and CDR2 is ANQGSEA in the germline V gene. The CDR3 region is CSGTGARDGYTF. The CDR3 bases are TGCAGCGGTACAGGGGCTCGGGATGGCTACACCTTC.

This clonotype was detected many times. The V gene is TRBV19, the J gene TRBJ2-5; possible D gene TRBD1, 6 bases. Deletions cut 9 bases from V and 1 base from J, with 12 bases between. CDR3 size: 13 residues. Per the germline V gene, CDR1 is LNHDA and CDR2 is SQIVND (reference sequence). DNA of the CDR3: TGTGCCAGCGCACAGGGCCCCCAAGAGACCCAGTACTTC. Amino acid sequence: CASAQGPQETQYF.

This clonotype was seen only a few times. The chain recombines TRBV6-5 with TRBJ1-1; TRBD1 is a possible D gene (6 bases). The CDR3 is 17 amino acids. Germline values: CDR1 MNHEY, CDR2 SVGAGI. The germline V and J ends were trimmed by 4 bases and 2 bases, with 20 bases remaining between them. CDR3 nucleotide sequence: TGTGCCAGCAGTTTGTATAGGACAGCGGGGCTTAACACTGAAGCTTTCTTT. Its protein is CASSLYRTAGLNTEAFF.

This clonotype was recorded a few times. V and J are TRBV5-6 and TRBJ1-1, with D unclear. The germline V and J ends were trimmed by 4 bases and 7 bases, with 14 bases remaining between them. The CDR3 is 13 amino acids. Looked up from germline, CDR1 is SGHDT and CDR2 is YYEEEE. The CDR3 nucleotides read TGTGCCAGCAGCCGTGGAACAATCGGTGAAGCTTTCTTT. Translated: CASSRGTIGEAFF.

The V and J genes are TRBV7-7 and TRBJ2-5; the D is unclear. The CDR3 is 14 amino acids. The germline V and J ends were trimmed by 5 bases and 8 bases, with 18 bases remaining between them. Germline V gene lookup returns CDR1 SSHAT and CDR2 FNYEAQ (reference sequence). This CDR3 is CASSPNSYHTTQYF. The CDR3 DNA is TGTGCCAGCAGCCCAAACTCATACCATACCACCCAGTACTTC.